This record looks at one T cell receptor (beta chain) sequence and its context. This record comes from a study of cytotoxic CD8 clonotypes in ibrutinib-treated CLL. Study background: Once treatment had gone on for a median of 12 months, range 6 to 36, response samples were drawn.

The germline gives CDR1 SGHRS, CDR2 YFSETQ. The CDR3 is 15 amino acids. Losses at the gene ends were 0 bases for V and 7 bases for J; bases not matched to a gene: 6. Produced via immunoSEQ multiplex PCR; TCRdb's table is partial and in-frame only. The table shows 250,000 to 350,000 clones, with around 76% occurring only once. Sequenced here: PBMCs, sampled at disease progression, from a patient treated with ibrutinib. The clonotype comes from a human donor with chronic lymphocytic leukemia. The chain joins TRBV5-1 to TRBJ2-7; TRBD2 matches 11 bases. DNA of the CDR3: TGCGCCAGCAGCTTGGTACTAGCGGGGGCCCAGGAGCAGTACTTC. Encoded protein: CASSLVLAGAQEQYF.